Listed here are 23 T cell receptor beta chains from one sample, sequenced in a study of T cells after yellow fever vaccination. TCRdb called the 5' RACE reads again in MiXCR, with one record for every CDR3 protein. The sample holds some 320,000 distinct CDR3 sequences; over 4% are singletons and the top ten take approximately 25%. This specimen consisted of PBMCs, obtained 5 days after the yellow fever booster vaccination. These TCRs come from a man aged 18 to 30 who received the YFV17D yellow fever vaccine.

The rearrangement links TRBV7-2 to TRBJ2-5, with 9 bases identical to TRBD2. The CDR3 spans 16 residues. The V gene end was trimmed by 5 bases and the J gene end by 4 bases; junction bases not matched to a gene: 11. From germline, CDR1 is SGHTA and CDR2 FQGNSA. The CDR3 is CASSPIGLAGRETQYF. The CDR3 nucleotides read TGTGCCAGCAGCCCGATAGGGCTAGCGGGAAGAGAGACCCAGTACTTC.

This clonotype has just a few counts. The V call is TRBV19, the J call TRBJ1-6, with D possibly matching TRBD1 (5 bases). The germline V and J ends were trimmed by 4 bases and 7 bases, with 17 bases remaining between them. Germline V gene sequence: CDR1 LNHDA, CDR2 SQIVND (reference sequence). CDR3 length: 16 residues. Here the CDR3 reads CASSTSTVAWNSPLHF. The DNA of the CDR3 is TGTGCCAGTAGTACGTCGACAGTCGCGTGGAATTCACCCCTCCACTTT.

The chain has TRBV6-5 and TRBJ2-3, with 10 bases aligning to TRBD2. The CDR3 runs 18 residues. Germline V gene data show CDR1 as MNHEY and CDR2 as SVGAGI. The junction had 10 bases not matched to a gene; V was cut back by 2 bases and J by 2 bases. The CDR3 nucleotides read TGTGCCAGCAGTTACAGGGGGCTAGCGGGGGCCCTCACAGATACGCAGTATTTT. Encoded protein: CASSYRGLAGALTDTQYF.

This clonotype showed up just a few times. The rearrangement links TRBV7-9 to TRBJ1-3; 9 nucleotides align to TRBD1. CDR1 and CDR2 from the germline V gene are SEHNR and FQNEAQ (reference sequence). This CDR3 is built from 15 residues. Germline trimming cut 4 bases from V and 4 bases from J; bases unmatched to any gene: 5. CDR3 loop: CASSSTGGEGNTIYF. CDR3 DNA: TGTGCCAGCAGCTCTACAGGGGGCGAAGGAAACACCATATATTTT.

This clonotype turned up a few times. This sequence joins TRBV4-2 and TRBJ2-5; 7 bases line up with TRBD1. The ends lost 1 base at V and 1 base at J; junction bases unmatched: 6. The CDR3 loop spans 16 amino acids. From germline, CDR1 is LGHNA and CDR2 YNFKEQ. CDR3 sequence: CASSQGTGMLQETQYF. CDR3 sequence (DNA): TGTGCCAGCAGCCAAGGGACAGGCATGCTCCAAGAGACCCAGTACTTC.

Ten or more counts support this clonotype. The V call is TRBV12-3 or TRBV12-4, the J call TRBJ2-7; D remains unclear. The V gene lost 2 bases and the J gene lost 4 bases, with 12 bases spanning the gap. This CDR3 contains 14 residues. As DNA, the CDR3 is TGTGCCAGCAGTTTACGGAGTATCGGTTACGAGCAGTACTTC. This codes for CASSLRSIGYEQYF.

CDR3 sequence (DNA): TGCAGCGTCTCCAACAGGACTAGCACAGATACGCAGTATTTT. Translating it yields CSVSNRTSTDTQYF. J is TRBJ2-3 and V is TRBV29-1; D could derive from TRBD1 or TRBD2 (5 bases each). V was cut by 6 bases and J by 0 bases, with 13 bases left in between. The germline gives CDR1 SQVTM, CDR2 ANQGSEA. The CDR3 has 14 residues.

This clonotype was counted at least ten times. The chain has TRBV23-1 and TRBJ2-2; no clear D gene. TRBV23-1 belongs to the ORF category, with a function that is uncertain. This CDR3 region has 12 residues. The ends were cut back, 6 bases at V and 6 bases at J, with 8 bases in the middle. The CDR3 spells CASSPPSGELFF. The CDR3 DNA follows: TGCGCCAGCAGCCCCCCTTCCGGGGAGCTGTTTTTT.

This clonotype was counted ten times or more. V gene TRBV7-3 combines with J gene TRBJ1-2, with a possible D match to TRBD1 (5 bases). Germline loops: CDR1 SGHTA, CDR2 FQGTGA. V was cut by 4 bases and J by 4 bases, with 22 bases left in between. The CDR3 consists of 17 residues. CDR3 bases: TGTGCCAGCAGCTCACAGGATCGGGGAATCTGGGGCTATGGCTACACCTTC. Protein product: CASSSQDRGIWGYGYTF.

This clonotype appeared many times. This chain joins TRBV19 and TRBJ1-1, with D unresolved. There are 14 residues in the CDR3. Deletions cut 7 bases from V and 2 bases from J, with 14 bases between. The germline V gene encodes CDR1 LNHDA and CDR2 SQIVND (reference sequence). The CDR3 sequence: CASKVGTHNTEAFF. The DNA for the CDR3 is TGTGCCAGTAAAGTTGGCACGCACAACACTGAAGCTTTCTTT.

This chain joins TRBV7-3 and TRBJ2-2; no reliable D call. The CDR3 spans 15 residues. CDR1 is SGHTA and CDR2 is FQGTGA in the germline V gene. V was cut by 6 bases and J by 0 bases, with 11 bases left in between. CDR3 sequence (DNA): TGTGCCAGCAGTTCGGACGTAGCGAACACCGGGGAGCTGTTTTTT. Translated, it gives CASSSDVANTGELFF.

The rearrangement links TRBV20-1 to TRBJ2-5, with 7 bases matching TRBD2. Germline V gene data show CDR1 as DFQATT and CDR2 as SNEGSKA (reference sequence). The CDR3 extends over 12 amino acids. J was trimmed by 3 bases and V by 3 bases; bases with no gene match: 1. CDR3 amino acids: CSASGGEETQYF. In DNA, the CDR3 is TGCAGTGCTAGTGGGGGGGAAGAGACCCAGTACTTC.

This clonotype turned up a few times. The J gene is TRBJ2-5, the V gene TRBV10-3; 8 positions agree with TRBD2. Unmatched junction bases numbered 8, after V lost 4 bases and J lost 10 bases. Germline V lookup: CDR1 ENHRY, CDR2 SYGVKD. The CDR3 totals 13 residues. The CDR3 coding sequence is TGTGCCATCAGTGGGGGACTAGATGGGGGCCAGTACTTC. Its translation is CAISGGLDGGQYF.

This chain links TRBV14 with TRBJ1-4; D remains ambiguous. Germline CDR1 reads SGHDN; CDR2 reads FVKESK. The CDR3 covers 19 residues. V dropped 0 bases and J dropped 7 bases, with 24 bases sitting between them. This CDR3 is CASSQDAPYIPGWGEKLFF. The CDR3 DNA is TGTGCCAGCAGCCAAGATGCCCCTTACATTCCCGGATGGGGTGAAAAACTGTTTTTT.

The chain is built from TRBV2 and TRBJ2-7, with D possibly called TRBD1 or TRBD2 (6 bases each). Per germline, CDR1 SNHLY and CDR2 FYNNEI. V was clipped by 3 bases and J by 6 bases, with 9 bases between them. The CDR3 runs to 12 residues. CDR3 in amino acids: CASSDRGREQYV. The CDR3 nucleotides are TGTGCCAGCAGTGACCGGGGGCGCGAGCAGTACGTC.

This clonotype was recorded many times. The CDR3 protein is CASSQVFQEQYV. For the CDR3, the DNA is TGTGCCAGCAGCCAAGTGTTCCAGGAGCAGTACGTC. V usage is TRBV14 and J usage is TRBJ2-7; D unclear. The CDR3 is 12 amino acids. From germline, CDR1 is SGHDN and CDR2 FVKESK. The V gene lost 1 base and the J gene lost 7 bases, with 8 bases spanning the gap.

The table lists this clonotype with a few counts. The chain has TRBV7-9 and TRBJ2-1; D uncertain. Trimming removed 8 bases at V and 2 bases at J, with 13 bases between. This CDR3 spans 14 amino acids. Per the germline V gene, CDR1 is SEHNR and CDR2 is FQNEAQ (reference sequence). CDR3 sequence reads: CASPGFGTYNEQFF. The CDR3 nucleotides read TGTGCCAGCCCCGGGTTTGGAACCTACAATGAGCAGTTCTTC.

Only a few counts were recorded for this clonotype. The chain employs TRBV5-5 and TRBJ2-2; no clear D gene. With 0 bases removed from V and 3 bases from J, the gap between germline ends came to 9 bases. The germline CDR1 and CDR2 sequences are SGHKS and YYEKEE (reference sequence). This CDR3 region has 15 residues. CDR3 in DNA: TGTGCCAGCAGCTTGGTAGCCAGCTACACCGGGGAGCTGTTTTTT. It specifies CASSLVASYTGELFF.

This clonotype was counted ten times or more. The CDR3 sequence is CSASSPRDRESSEQFF. The DNA of the CDR3 is TGCAGTGCTAGCTCCCCGAGGGACAGGGAGTCTAGTGAGCAGTTCTTC. This chain joins TRBV20-1 and TRBJ2-1; 9 bases align to TRBD1. Trimming removed 3 bases from V and 9 bases from J; junction bases left unmatched: 15. Germline CDR1 reads DFQATT; CDR2 reads SNEGSKA (reference sequence). The CDR3 has 16 amino acids.

This clonotype was seen more than once but under ten times. The chain links TRBV5-4 to TRBJ2-1; D ambiguous. Germline CDR1 SGHNT, CDR2 YYREEE (reference sequence). Trimming stripped 0 bases from V and 7 bases from J, with 5 bases between. The CDR3 is made up of 12 amino acids. The CDR3 is CASSLAINEQFF. The CDR3 coding sequence is TGTGCCAGCAGCTTGGCTATAAATGAGCAGTTCTTC.

The sample holds many counts of this clonotype. The chain employs TRBV10-3 and TRBJ2-2; the D gene is possibly TRBD1 (6 bases). The CDR3 is made up of 14 amino acids. The germline V gene has CDR1 ENHRY and CDR2 SYGVKD. V was trimmed by 10 bases and J by 0 bases, leaving 12 bases between them. The CDR3 sequence is CATIQGPNTGELFF. The CDR3 DNA reads TGTGCCACCATACAGGGACCGAACACCGGGGAGCTGTTTTTT.

In its sample, this clonotype was seen a few times. This chain joins TRBV5-1 and TRBJ2-5, with D possibly matching TRBD1 (7 bases). Germline values: CDR1 SGHRS, CDR2 YFSETQ. V gave up 8 bases and J gave up 5 bases, with 16 bases separating them. The CDR3 has 13 amino acids. DNA of the CDR3: TGCGCCAGTCAGGAGGGGGCGGCTGAGACCCAGTACTTC. This sequence encodes CASQEGAAETQYF.

CDR3 nucleotide sequence: TGTGCCAGCCTCCCCGCGGTTACGTACACTGAAGCTTTCTTT. Protein product: CASLPAVTYTEAFF. This chain links TRBV18 with TRBJ1-1; D unclear. The germline V gene has CDR1 KGHSH and CDR2 LQKENI. The CDR3 totals 14 residues. Trimming removed 8 bases at V and 3 bases at J, with 16 bases between.